Sequencing of this TCR beta chain was carried out in a study of blood T cell repertoires in COVID-19. Overall study: PBMCs, B-cell-depleted T cells, or T cells provided the cDNA or gDNA that made up the material.

Repertoires were generated with immunoSEQ multiplex PCR, while TCRdb's copy carries only in-frame clones and drops some. In the table there are 65,000 to 75,000 clones, about 81% of which are singletons. The germline V gene has CDR1 MNHEY and CDR2 SVGEGT. V was cut by 4 bases and J by 10 bases, with 14 bases left in between. CDR3 size: 14 residues. The chain employs TRBV6-2 or TRBV6-3 and TRBJ1-6, with D possibly being TRBD1 (6 bases). The TCR comes from an elderly man with acute or convalescent COVID-19. Sample: peripheral blood. The DNA for the CDR3 is TGTGCCAGCAGTTTAGGGGGTGTGTACTCACCCCTCCACTTT. This codes for CASSLGGVYSPLHF.